Presented here are 18 T cell receptor beta chains from one specimen sequenced in a study of cytomegalovirus exposure and HLA in healthy donors. Using immunoSEQ multiplex PCR, the repertoire was profiled, and TCRdb retains in-frame clones only, with some absent. The table has roughly 150,000 clones, around 86% seen once. What was sequenced was PBMCs. The receptors come from a man younger than 35 in good health and CMV-seropositive.

This clone has a single count. The chain couples TRBV2 to TRBJ1-2, with D unresolved. V gave up 8 bases and J gave up 4 bases, with 20 bases separating them. This CDR3 is built from 15 residues. CDR1 and CDR2 (germline): SNHLY, FYNNEI. The CDR3 sequence: CASHGPFEAFYGYTF. DNA of the CDR3: TGTGCCAGCCACGGTCCTTTTGAGGCTTTCTATGGCTACACCTTC.

The genes are TRBV6-1 and TRBJ2-3, with 12 bases fitting TRBD2. The CDR3 is 15 amino acids. CDR1 and CDR2 from the germline V gene are MNHNS and SASEGT. The V gene end was trimmed by 4 bases and the J gene end by 2 bases; junction bases not matched to a gene: 1. CDR3 sequence (DNA): TGTGCCAGCAGTGGACTAGCGGGAGCCACAGATACGCAGTATTTT. It codes for CASSGLAGATDTQYF.

This clone was seen a handful of times. This rearrangement joins TRBV6-5 to TRBJ2-7; a weak D match, TRBD2 (6 bases). Germline-derived CDR1 and CDR2 are MNHEY and SVGAGI. This CDR3 region has 12 residues. CDR3 sequence reads: CVVRGSSYEQYF. CDR3 coding DNA: TGTGTCGTGCGGGGAAGCTCCTACGAGCAGTACTTC.

This rearrangement joins TRBV14 to TRBJ2-2; TRBD2 agrees at 9 bases. Trimming at V came to 3 bases and at J to 5 bases, leaving 4 bases not matched to a gene. The CDR3 is 15 residues long. Germline V gene data show CDR1 as SGHDN and CDR2 as FVKESK. The CDR3 loop is CASSHSSGVTGELFF. The CDR3 DNA reads as TGTGCCAGCAGCCACTCTAGCGGGGTGACCGGGGAGCTGTTTTTT.

This clone was recorded only once. The genes are TRBV11-2 and TRBJ2-5, with D uncertain. This CDR3 region has 13 residues. Trimming left V 4 bases short and J 2 bases short, with 8 bases between. Germline CDR1 and CDR2: SGHAT and FQNNGV. The CDR3 reads CASSSTIQETQYF. In DNA form, the CDR3 reads TGTGCCAGCAGCTCCACAATACAAGAGACCCAGTACTTC. Complete variable domain (other parts from reference TRBV11-2 and TRBJ2-5): EAGVAQSPRYKIIEKRQSVAFWCNPISGHATLYWYQQILGQGPKLLIQFQNNGVVDDSQLPKDRFSAERLKGVDSTLKIQPAKLEDSAVYLCASSSTIQETQYFGPGTRLLVL.

The rearrangement links TRBV29-1 to TRBJ2-2, with D maybe TRBD2 (6 bases). Deletions cut 6 bases from V and 4 bases from J, with 15 bases between. This CDR3 is 14 amino acids long. Germline CDR1 reads SQVTM; CDR2 reads ANQGSEA. This CDR3 reads CSVGTGMGTGELFF. Written as DNA, the CDR3 is TGCAGCGTGGGGACTGGAATGGGCACCGGGGAGCTGTTTTTT.

The chain has TRBV19 and TRBJ1-5; unclear D gene. The CDR3 length is 17 residues. Trimming shortened V by 10 bases and J by 1 base, and 23 bases separated the two germline ends. The germline CDR1 and CDR2 sequences are LNHDA and SQIVND (reference sequence). CDR3 sequence: CATSTGYSFNSNQPQHF. The CDR3, as DNA: TGTGCCACCTCCACCGGATACAGTTTCAACAGCAATCAGCCCCAGCATTTT.

The chain is built from TRBV7-6 and TRBJ2-3; the D gene is possibly TRBD2 (6 bases). CDR1 SGHVS and CDR2 FNYEAQ come from the germline V gene. The CDR3 loop spans 16 amino acids. Trimming removed 4 bases from V and 4 bases from J, with 18 bases in between. CDR3 region: CASSWTQSGLSDTQYF. The CDR3 bases are TGTGCCAGCAGCTGGACCCAGTCGGGACTGTCAGATACGCAGTATTTT.

This chain links TRBV9 with TRBJ1-5; D gene ambiguous. V lost 2 bases, J lost 8 bases, and 14 bases lay in between. CDR1 and CDR2 from the germline V gene are SGDLS and YYNGEE. The CDR3 is 14 amino acids. This chain's CDR3 is CASSVEGSREPQHF. CDR3 nucleotide sequence: TGTGCCAGCAGCGTGGAGGGCTCAAGGGAGCCCCAGCATTTT.

The chain links TRBV7-2 to TRBJ1-1; unclear D gene. V lost 0 bases to trimming and J lost 1 base, with 9 bases between them. Germline CDR1 and CDR2: SGHTA and FQGNSA. This CDR3 contains 15 residues. The DNA for the CDR3 is TGTGCCAGCAGCTTAGCACTTGGTGGGAACACTGAAGCTTTCTTT. Its protein is CASSLALGGNTEAFF.

This chain uses TRBV4-2 with TRBJ1-1; TRBD1 matches at 7 bases. The CDR3 spans 13 residues. V shed 4 bases, J shed 6 bases, and the junction held 5 bases outside the gene matches. Germline CDR1 reads LGHNA; CDR2 reads YNFKEQ. CDR3 coding DNA: TGTGCCAGCAGCCGAATTGGGACAGCTGAAGCTTTCTTT. This gives the protein CASSRIGTAEAFF.

V usage is TRBV5-4 and J usage is TRBJ2-7; a possible D gene is TRBD1 (6 bases). The CDR3 is 15 residues long. Trimming took 2 bases from V and 2 from J, leaving 14 bases between them. The germline V gene encodes CDR1 SGHNT and CDR2 YYREEE (reference sequence). The CDR3 coding sequence is TGTGCCAGCAGCTTCGGACAGTTACTACCCTACGAGCAGTACTTC. Translating gives CASSFGQLLPYEQYF.

The rearrangement links TRBV6-1 to TRBJ1-4, with D perhaps matching TRBD1 (5 bases). CDR3 length: 16 residues. V lost 1 base, J lost 8 bases, and 17 bases lay in between. CDR1 MNHNS and CDR2 SASEGT come from the germline V gene. CDR3 residues: CASSEEMGRAGEKLFF. The CDR3 bases are TGTGCCAGCAGTGAAGAGATGGGCAGGGCGGGAGAAAAACTGTTTTTT.

The chain combines TRBV27 with TRBJ1-2; 9 bases agree with TRBD1. The CDR3 loop spans 16 amino acids. Trimming cost V 8 bases and J 7 bases; bases outside gene matches: 17. The germline V gene has CDR1 MNHEY and CDR2 SMNVEV (reference sequence). CDR3 loop: CASRFTGQGIIGGYTF. The CDR3 bases are TGTGCCAGCCGATTTACCGGACAGGGGATAATAGGTGGCTACACCTTC.

This chain connects TRBV15 to TRBJ2-7, with a tentative D call TRBD2 (6 bases). Germline CDR1 reads LNHNV; CDR2 reads YYDKDF (reference sequence). CDR3 length: 14 residues. V was trimmed by 1 base and J by 5 bases, leaving 12 bases between them. The CDR3, as DNA: TGTGCCACCAGCAGAGGGAGGGAGGTCCACGAGCAGTACTTC. This gives the protein CATSRGREVHEQYF.

The chain joins TRBV27 to TRBJ1-1; a possible D gene is TRBD1 (6 bases). Per the germline V gene, CDR1 is MNHEY and CDR2 is SMNVEV (reference sequence). The germline V and J ends were trimmed by 8 bases and 6 bases, with 16 bases remaining between them. The CDR3 totals 13 residues. This CDR3 is CASYRVLNAEAFF. As DNA, the CDR3 is TGTGCCAGCTACAGGGTTTTAAACGCTGAAGCTTTCTTT.

This rearrangement joins TRBV29-1 to TRBJ2-7, with 8 nucleotides matching TRBD2. The ends lost 6 bases at V and 5 bases at J; junction bases unmatched: 12. Germline V gives CDR1 SQVTM, CDR2 ANQGSEA. The CDR3 runs to 14 residues. The CDR3 region has the DNA TGCAGCGTACTCGTGATTAGCGGGAACCACGAGCAGTACTTC. It specifies CSVLVISGNHEQYF.

This sequence joins TRBV7-9 and TRBJ2-7; TRBD1 is a possible D gene (5 bases). Germline CDR1 reads SEHNR; CDR2 reads FQNEAQ (reference sequence). This CDR3 region has 15 residues. The V end was cut by 1 base, the J end by 6 bases, with 16 bases between. CDR3 loop: CASSLVARAVSEQYF. The DNA for the CDR3 is TGTGCCAGCAGCTTAGTGGCCAGGGCGGTCTCCGAGCAGTACTTC.